This T cell receptor beta chain derives from a study of T-cell memory formation after mild COVID-19. Study information: Largely, TCR clusters stayed within a single donor. Broader study findings: Day 15 to 85 contracting clones showed balanced CD4/CD8; day 15 to 37 expanders favored CD4+.

5'RACE with constant-segment primers built TCRalpha and TCRbeta cDNA libraries with UMIs. From the 5' RACE reads, TCRdb called clonotypes with MiXCR, one entry per CDR3 protein. The sample includes 200,000 to 250,000 distinct CDR3 sequences, about 16% seen only once; the top ten take 2% to 2.5%. The CDR3 length is 17 residues. The V gene end was trimmed by 6 bases and the J gene end by 0 bases; junction bases not matched to a gene: 5. CDR1 LNHDA and CDR2 SQIVND come from the germline V gene (reference sequence). The sample holds a few counts of this clonotype. The antigen remains unidentified. The V gene is TRBV19, the J gene TRBJ2-2; TRBD2 matches at 12 bases. The TCR sequence derives from an adult woman who had mild COVID-19 (a few samples of this study predate the infection). Cell type and time point are not known. Sequenced: PBMCs or a T cell subset sorted from them (not recorded which). The CDR3 DNA is TGTGCCAGTAGAGGACTAGCGGGGATTTCGAACACCGGGGAGCTGTTTTTT. Translated, it gives CASRGLAGISNTGELFF.